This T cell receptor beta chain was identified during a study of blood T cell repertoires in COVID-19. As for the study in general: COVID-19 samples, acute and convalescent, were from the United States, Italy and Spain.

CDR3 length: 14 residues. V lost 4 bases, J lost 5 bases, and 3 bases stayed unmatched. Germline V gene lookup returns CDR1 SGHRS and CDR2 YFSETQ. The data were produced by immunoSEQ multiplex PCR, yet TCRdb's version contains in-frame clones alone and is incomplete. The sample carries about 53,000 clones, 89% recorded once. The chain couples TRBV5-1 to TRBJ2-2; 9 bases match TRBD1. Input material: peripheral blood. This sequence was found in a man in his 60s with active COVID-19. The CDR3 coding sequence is TGCGCCAGCAGCCCACAGGGGGCGACCGGGGAGCTGTTTTTT. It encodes CASSPQGATGELFF.